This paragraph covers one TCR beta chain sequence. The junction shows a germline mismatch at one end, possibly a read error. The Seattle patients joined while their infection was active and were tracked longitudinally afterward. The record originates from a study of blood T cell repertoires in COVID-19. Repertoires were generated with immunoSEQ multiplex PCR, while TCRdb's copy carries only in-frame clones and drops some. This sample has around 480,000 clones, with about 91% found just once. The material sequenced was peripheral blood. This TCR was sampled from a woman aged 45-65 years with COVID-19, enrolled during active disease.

The CDR3 spells CASSRRSQAFFF. CDR3 sequence (DNA): TGTGCCAGCAGCCGACGATCACAGGCGTTTTTCTTC. The chain combines TRBV14 with TRBJ2-7; D may be TRBD1 (5 bases). Germline CDR1 SGHDN, CDR2 FVKESK. CDR3 length: 12 residues.